The rows below give T cell receptor beta chains drawn from one sample of a study of shared T cell receptors in the human thymus. The assay was immunoSEQ multiplex PCR, and TCRdb's table has in-frame clones only and misses some. The data hold 700,000 or so clones, with 75% to 90% observed a single time. These same data were also listed under a study on human thymus T cells.

The source material was thymocytes. Source of these receptors: a girl under three years old with a congenital heart defect. Each CDR3 is given with its conserved first and last residue. A D gene is named only where the DNA matches it firmly. Clone size is not always given. Where it is, it says once, few, many or a class for expanded clones.

V	D	J	size	CDR3	DNA
TRBV5-1	-	TRBJ1-2	-	CASSPEAGYGYTF	TGCGCCAGCAGCCCTGAGGCAGGGTATGGCTACACCTTC
TRBV9	-	TRBJ1-1	-	CASSGENTEAFF	TGTGCCAGCAGCGGAGAGAACACTGAAGCTTTCTTT
TRBV27	TRBD1	TRBJ1-5	once	CASSSGDRGNQPQHF	TGTGCCAGCAGTTCGGGGGACAGGGGAAATCAGCCCCAGCATTTT
TRBV27	-	TRBJ2-1	-	CASSLAAGAYNEQFF	TGTGCCAGCAGTTTAGCGGCAGGGGCCTACAATGAGCAGTTCTTC
TRBV28	-	TRBJ1-5	-	CASSPNIDRKDNQPQHF	TGTGCCAGCAGCCCGAATATAGACAGGAAGGACAATCAGCCCCAGCATTTT
TRBV19	-	TRBJ1-1	-	CASRQLRGFEAFF	TGTGCCAGTAGGCAGTTGAGAGGGTTTGAAGCTTTCTTT
TRBV10-3	TRBD1	TRBJ2-6	-	CAISERTGSGANVLTF	TGTGCCATCAGTGAGAGGACAGGGTCTGGGGCCAACGTCCTGACTTTC
TRBV5-4	-	TRBJ1-1	-	CASSHKDKNTEAFF	TGTGCCAGCAGCCACAAGGACAAGAACACTGAAGCTTTCTTT
TRBV6-5	TRBD1	TRBJ1-2	-	CASSYTGGIEGGYTF	TGTGCCAGCAGTTACACAGGGGGAATAGAAGGCGGCTACACCTTC
TRBV19	TRBD1	TRBJ2-6	-	CASSPGQGSRSGANVLTF	TGTGCCAGTAGTCCAGGACAGGGCTCCCGCTCTGGGGCCAACGTCCTGACTTTC
TRBV11-2	-	TRBJ2-5	once	CASSLNDRTQETQYF	TGTGCCAGCAGCCTCAATGACAGGACCCAAGAGACCCAGTACTTC
TRBV15	-	TRBJ2-6	-	CATSRDFQISTGSGANVLTF	TGTGCCACCAGCAGAGATTTTCAGATATCAACAGGGTCTGGGGCCAACGTCCTGACTTTC
TRBV9	-	TRBJ1-2	-	CASSVGLPRGYGYTF	TGTGCCAGCAGCGTAGGACTCCCGCGGGGGTATGGCTACACCTTC
TRBV27	TRBD2	TRBJ2-5	-	CASSFGTSGGGETQYF	TGTGCCAGCAGTTTCGGGACTAGCGGGGGGGGAGAGACCCAGTACTTC
TRBV28	TRBD1	TRBJ2-7	-	CASSPRGQGEYEQYF	TGTGCCAGCAGCCCTCGGGGACAGGGAGAATACGAGCAGTACTTC
TRBV30	TRBD1	TRBJ2-3	-	CAWILRASRGQTDTQYF	TGTGCCTGGATCCTCCGGGCCTCCAGGGGGCAAACAGATACGCAGTATTTT
TRBV7-6	TRBD1	TRBJ1-1	-	CASSPGTESGNRKNPMNTEAFF	TGTGCCAGCAGTCCCGGGACAGAGAGCGGTAACCGAAAAAACCCTATGAACACTGAAGCTTTCTTT
TRBV4-3	TRBD1	TRBJ1-4	-	CASSTQTGSEEKLFF	TGCGCCAGCAGCACCCAGACAGGGTCGGAGGAAAAACTGTTTTTT
TRBV4-3	TRBD2	TRBJ2-5	-	CASSQEGREQETQYF	TGCGCCAGCAGCCAAGAAGGGAGGGAGCAAGAGACCCAGTACTTC
TRBV4-1	-	TRBJ2-7	-	CASSQDWVEGDTGRHEQYF	TGCGCCAGCAGCCAAGATTGGGTAGAGGGGGACACCGGTCGTCACGAGCAGTACTTC
TRBV7-2	-	TRBJ2-7	-	CASSLGVRAGNEQYF	TGTGCCAGCAGCTTAGGAGTGAGGGCCGGGAACGAGCAGTACTTC
TRBV6-6	TRBD1	TRBJ2-2	-	CASRSGTGHPGELFF	TGTGCCAGCAGGTCCGGGACAGGGCACCCCGGGGAGCTGTTTTTT
TRBV10-3	TRBD1	TRBJ2-1	-	CAISQGAGVGNEQFF	TGTGCCATCAGCCAGGGGGCAGGTGTGGGAAATGAGCAGTTCTTC
TRBV18	-	TRBJ2-3	-	CASSPRGYTQYF	TGTGCCAGCTCACCAAGAGGGTATACGCAGTATTTT
TRBV5-8	TRBD1	TRBJ1-5	-	CASSEDRARVFWHF	TGTGCCAGCAGCGAGGACAGGGCTAGGGTGTTTTGGCATTTT
TRBV4-3	-	TRBJ2-7	-	CASSQSRTAYEQYF	TGCGCCAGCAGCCAATCCCGGACAGCATACGAGCAGTACTTC
TRBV5-1	-	TRBJ1-2	-	CASSVPDYYGYTF	TGCGCCAGCAGCGTGCCGGACTACTATGGCTACACCTTC
TRBV27	-	TRBJ1-1	-	CASSNQAVRGPAWMNTEAFF	TGTGCCAGCAGTAATCAAGCGGTCCGAGGCCCGGCCTGGATGAACACTGAAGCTTTCTTT
TRBV7-2	-	TRBJ1-4	-	CASSLVRAGREKLFF	TGTGCCAGCAGCTTAGTCCGGGCCGGGAGGGAAAAACTGTTTTTT
TRBV7-9	-	TRBJ2-1	-	CASSRQPREQFF	TGTGCCAGCAGCCGACAGCCAAGAGAGCAGTTCTTC
TRBV7-2	-	TRBJ1-1	-	CASSNTAEAFF	TGTGCCAGCAGCAACACAGCTGAAGCTTTCTTT
TRBV19	-	TRBJ2-7	-	CASSIGGRYYEQYF	TGTGCCAGTAGTATTGGTGGTAGATACTACGAGCAGTACTTC
TRBV9	-	TRBJ1-1	-	CASSPNGVHAEAFF	TGTGCCAGCAGCCCGAACGGGGTCCATGCTGAAGCTTTCTTT
TRBV2	-	TRBJ2-7	-	CASTDSSYEQYF	TGTGCCAGCACGGACAGCTCCTACGAGCAGTACTTC
TRBV7-2	TRBD1	TRBJ1-2	-	CASSSLPGQGNGYTF	TGTGCCAGCAGCTCCTTACCGGGACAGGGTAATGGCTACACCTTC